A single T cell receptor (beta chain) is shown here with its context. This specimen comes from a study of CD4 T cells in relation to SARS-CoV-2 and coronaviruses. About the study: Convalescent donors were aged about 21 to 72, with median about 40 years.

Germline V lookup: CDR1 KGHSH, CDR2 LQKENI. This CDR3 spans 15 amino acids. Trimming at V came to 3 bases and at J to 6 bases, leaving 10 bases not matched to a gene. Clones were sequenced by immunoSEQ multiplex PCR, and TCRdb holds only the in-frame ones, with some missing. This repertoire shows 35,000 to 40,000 clones, 85% to 90% found once; its top ten account for roughly 9%. Sequencing was carried out using memory CD4+ T cells from PBMCs. This TCR derives from an adult with COVID-19. V is TRBV18 and J is TRBJ2-7; 8 positions agree with TRBD1. The CDR3 DNA reads TGTGCCAGCTCACCGCAGGGGACAGGCCCCGGCGAGCAGTACTTC. Its translation is CASSPQGTGPGEQYF.